This is a list of T cell receptor beta chains from one sample in a study of beta chain features in type 1 diabetes. This table comes from immunoSEQ multiplex PCR, and its TCRdb copy is limited to in-frame clones, with some not included. The profile shows 250,000 to 350,000 clones, around an eighth of them singletons. The sample consisted of naive CD4+ T cells from blood. These receptors originate from a man aged 25-45 years with type 1 diabetes. Each CDR3 is given with its conserved first and last residue. A D gene is named only where the DNA matches it firmly. Clone size is not always given. Where it is, it says once, few, many or a class for expanded clones.

abundance: NA
j_gene: TRBJ2-3
d_gene: NA
v_gene: TRBV4-3
CDR3nt: TGCGCCAGCAGCCAAGAGGGCCTACAAGTCTCGGATACGCAGTATTTT
CDR3aa: CASSQEGLQVSDTQYF

abundance: few
j_gene: TRBJ2-2
d_gene: TRBD2
v_gene: TRBV6-5
CDR3nt: TGTGCCAGCAGTTCCCCTAGCGGGAGGGCCGCCGGGGAGCTGTTTTTT
CDR3aa: CASSSPSGRAAGELFF

abundance: NA
j_gene: TRBJ2-3
d_gene: NA
v_gene: TRBV12-2
CDR3nt: TGTGCAAGTCGCCATAGAGAGCACGAAGGGAGAGATACGCAGTATTTT
CDR3aa: CASRHREHEGRDTQYF

abundance: NA
j_gene: TRBJ2-1
d_gene: NA
v_gene: TRBV7-9
CDR3nt: TGTGCCAGCAGCACGGGGTACAATGAGCAGTTCTTC
CDR3aa: CASSTGYNEQFF

abundance: few
j_gene: TRBJ2-7
d_gene: NA
v_gene: TRBV6-6
CDR3nt: TGTGCCAGCACCACTCGATTCCGAGGTCAGACCTACGAGCAGTACTTC
CDR3aa: CASTTRFRGQTYEQYF

abundance: once
j_gene: TRBJ1-1
d_gene: NA
v_gene: TRBV19
CDR3nt: TGTGCCAGTAGTCCAGAAGGGAGGACAACTTTCTTT
CDR3aa: CASSPEGRTTFF

abundance: few
j_gene: TRBJ1-5
d_gene: NA
v_gene: TRBV2
CDR3nt: TGTGCCAGCAGTGAAGCGCTAGGGGGCAATCAGCCCCAGCATTTT
CDR3aa: CASSEALGGNQPQHF

abundance: NA
j_gene: TRBJ1-1
d_gene: NA
v_gene: TRBV9
CDR3nt: TGTGCCAGCAGCTTTGGAGGGAACACTGAAGCTTTCTTT
CDR3aa: CASSFGGNTEAFF

abundance: few
j_gene: TRBJ2-1
d_gene: NA
v_gene: TRBV11-2
CDR3nt: TGTGCCAGCAGCTTAGGAGGGTTTGAGCAGTTCTTC
CDR3aa: CASSLGGFEQFF

abundance: few
j_gene: TRBJ1-5
d_gene: TRBD1
v_gene: TRBV7-2
CDR3nt: TGTGCCAGCAGCTTCACCGGGACAGCTGAAAATCAGCCCCAGCATTTT
CDR3aa: CASSFTGTAENQPQHF

abundance: NA
j_gene: TRBJ2-7
d_gene: TRBD2
v_gene: TRBV15
CDR3nt: TGTGCCACCAGCAGGCCGGTGGGGGGGACCTACGAGCAGTACTTC
CDR3aa: CATSRPVGGTYEQYF

abundance: NA
j_gene: TRBJ2-5
d_gene: TRBD1
v_gene: TRBV5-4
CDR3nt: TGTGCCAGCAGTGGGGACAGGGGAGGGACCCAGTACTTC
CDR3aa: CASSGDRGGTQYF

abundance: NA
j_gene: TRBJ1-3
d_gene: TRBD1
v_gene: TRBV5-4
CDR3nt: TGTGCCAGCAGCCAGGGACAGGGAGGCTTCGGAAACACCATATATTTT
CDR3aa: CASSQGQGGFGNTIYF

abundance: few
j_gene: TRBJ2-3
d_gene: NA
v_gene: TRBV5-1
CDR3nt: TGCGCCAGCAGCTTAAGCGCGGGCCGGGGAGGCACAGATACGCAGTATTTT
CDR3aa: CASSLSAGRGGTDTQYF

abundance: few
j_gene: TRBJ2-7
d_gene: TRBD2
v_gene: TRBV5-1
CDR3nt: TGCGCCAGCAGCTTGGCCCAGGGATCCGGGACTAGGATTCGGCACGAGCAGTACTTC
CDR3aa: CASSLAQGSGTRIRHEQYF

abundance: NA
j_gene: TRBJ2-1
d_gene: TRBD2
v_gene: TRBV29-1
CDR3nt: TGCAGCGTCACAAAGGGAGCGGGGGCCTACAATGAGCAGTTCTTC
CDR3aa: CSVTKGAGAYNEQFF

abundance: NA
j_gene: TRBJ2-1
d_gene: NA
v_gene: TRBV19
CDR3nt: TGTGCCAGTAGTATGCCAGAACAATCCTACAATGAGCAGTTCTTC
CDR3aa: CASSMPEQSYNEQFF

abundance: NA
j_gene: TRBJ2-4
d_gene: TRBD1
v_gene: TRBV5-5
CDR3nt: TGTGCCAGCAGCGCGACCGGGACAGGGGCGAACATTCAGTACTTC
CDR3aa: CASSATGTGANIQYF

abundance: once
j_gene: TRBJ2-2
d_gene: NA
v_gene: TRBV5-1
CDR3nt: TGCGCCAGCAGCTCGGCACAGGGTGCCGGGGAGCTGTTTTTT
CDR3aa: CASSSAQGAGELFF

abundance: few
j_gene: TRBJ2-7
d_gene: TRBD2
v_gene: TRBV4-3
CDR3nt: TGCGCCAGCAGCCAATGGGGGACTAGCGGGAGCTACGAGCAGTACTTC
CDR3aa: CASSQWGTSGSYEQYF

abundance: NA
j_gene: TRBJ2-3
d_gene: NA
v_gene: TRBV13
CDR3nt: TGTGCCAGCAGCCTCCCCGCAGATACGCAGTATTTT
CDR3aa: CASSLPADTQYF

abundance: NA
j_gene: TRBJ2-1
d_gene: TRBD2
v_gene: TRBV6-1
CDR3nt: TGTGCCAGCAGTGGAACTAGCGGGAGTCATGAGCAGTTCTTC
CDR3aa: CASSGTSGSHEQFF

abundance: few
j_gene: TRBJ1-1
d_gene: NA
v_gene: TRBV29-1
CDR3nt: TGCAGCGTTGTAAAGGGGTTGGGGTCAGTGAACACTGAAGCTTTCTTT
CDR3aa: CSVVKGLGSVNTEAFF

abundance: NA
j_gene: TRBJ1-1
d_gene: TRBD1
v_gene: TRBV28
CDR3nt: TGTGCCAGCAGACTAACAGGGGCGAACACTGAAGCTTTCTTT
CDR3aa: CASRLTGANTEAFF

abundance: NA
j_gene: TRBJ2-5
d_gene: TRBD2
v_gene: TRBV7-9
CDR3nt: TGTGCCAGCAGCGCAGGGACTAGCGGGGATGAGACCCAGTACTTC
CDR3aa: CASSAGTSGDETQYF

abundance: NA
j_gene: TRBJ1-2
d_gene: NA
v_gene: TRBV19
CDR3nt: TGTGCCAGTCTCGATCGGACAGAAAACTATGGCTACACCTTC
CDR3aa: CASLDRTENYGYTF

abundance: few
j_gene: TRBJ2-6
d_gene: TRBD1
v_gene: TRBV5-4
CDR3nt: TGTGCCAGCAGCGGGACAGGGGGCGGTGCTGGGGCCAACGTCCTGACTTTC
CDR3aa: CASSGTGGGAGANVLTF

abundance: NA
j_gene: TRBJ1-1
d_gene: NA
v_gene: TRBV5-1
CDR3nt: TGCGCCAGCAGCTTGGACAGGACGAACACTGAAGCTTTCTTT
CDR3aa: CASSLDRTNTEAFF

abundance: few
j_gene: TRBJ2-1
d_gene: TRBD1
v_gene: TRBV10-3
CDR3nt: TGTGCCATCAGTGAACGGGACAGGTACAATGAGCAGTTCTTC
CDR3aa: CAISERDRYNEQFF

abundance: NA
j_gene: TRBJ2-1
d_gene: NA
v_gene: TRBV5-6
CDR3nt: TGTGCCAGCAGCGTCGACTTCGTGAATGAGCAGTTCTTC
CDR3aa: CASSVDFVNEQFF

abundance: once
j_gene: TRBJ1-3
d_gene: NA
v_gene: TRBV5-4
CDR3nt: TGTGCCAGCAGCTTGCAGCGGGAGTCCTCTGGAAACACCATATATTTT
CDR3aa: CASSLQRESSGNTIYF

abundance: NA
j_gene: TRBJ2-2
d_gene: TRBD2
v_gene: TRBV29-1
CDR3nt: TGCAGCGTTGATGCAACTAGCGGGAGTAGATCCGGGGAGCTGTTTTTT
CDR3aa: CSVDATSGSRSGELFF

abundance: few
j_gene: TRBJ1-1
d_gene: NA
v_gene: TRBV6-5
CDR3nt: TGTGCCAGCAGTTACGGGGGGAAGGCTTTCTTT
CDR3aa: CASSYGGKAFF

abundance: NA
j_gene: TRBJ1-1
d_gene: NA
v_gene: TRBV5-5
CDR3nt: TGTGCCAGCAGCATGACAGGAGACACTGAAGCTTTCTTT
CDR3aa: CASSMTGDTEAFF

abundance: NA
j_gene: TRBJ2-3
d_gene: NA
v_gene: TRBV28
CDR3nt: TGTGCCAGCAGTTTCGACTCCACAGATACGCAGTATTTT
CDR3aa: CASSFDSTDTQYF

abundance: NA
j_gene: TRBJ1-1
d_gene: TRBD1
v_gene: TRBV5-1
CDR3nt: TGCGCCAGCAGCTTGGCGGGACAGGGGTACACTGAAGCTTTCTTT
CDR3aa: CASSLAGQGYTEAFF